One T cell receptor (beta chain) is described in this entry. The antigen remains undetermined. The data were taken from a study of cytomegalovirus exposure and HLA in healthy donors. In the study overall: Genotyping showed roughly 86% of hundreds of donors falling in the Caucasian-associated ancestry cluster.

60 Vbeta and 13 Jbeta primers were used in PCR. Sequenced by immunoSEQ multiplex PCR; TCRdb stores in-frame clones only, minus some. The sample includes over 100,000 clones, approximately 80% of them seen just once. Study-wide findings and caveats: The number of N-insertions in an Asian-associated ancestry cluster was reportedly below the 666-donor mean in a later analysis. Analysis was carried out at a later point, and it linked a missense DCLRE1C variant to TCR beta V- and J-gene trimming.

This clonotype was sampled from a woman between 40 and 50 years old in good health and CMV-seronegative. The sequenced sample consisted of PBMCs.

The CDR3 coding sequence is TGCGCCAGCAGCCCGGGACTCCCCGACGATGGCTACACCTTC. Its translation: CASSPGLPDDGYTF. V usage is TRBV4-3 and J usage is TRBJ1-2; maybe TRBD1 (5 bases). The CDR3 extends over 14 amino acids. Trimming left V 4 bases short and J 6 bases short, with 15 bases between. Germline V gene lookup returns CDR1 LGHNA and CDR2 YSLEER.